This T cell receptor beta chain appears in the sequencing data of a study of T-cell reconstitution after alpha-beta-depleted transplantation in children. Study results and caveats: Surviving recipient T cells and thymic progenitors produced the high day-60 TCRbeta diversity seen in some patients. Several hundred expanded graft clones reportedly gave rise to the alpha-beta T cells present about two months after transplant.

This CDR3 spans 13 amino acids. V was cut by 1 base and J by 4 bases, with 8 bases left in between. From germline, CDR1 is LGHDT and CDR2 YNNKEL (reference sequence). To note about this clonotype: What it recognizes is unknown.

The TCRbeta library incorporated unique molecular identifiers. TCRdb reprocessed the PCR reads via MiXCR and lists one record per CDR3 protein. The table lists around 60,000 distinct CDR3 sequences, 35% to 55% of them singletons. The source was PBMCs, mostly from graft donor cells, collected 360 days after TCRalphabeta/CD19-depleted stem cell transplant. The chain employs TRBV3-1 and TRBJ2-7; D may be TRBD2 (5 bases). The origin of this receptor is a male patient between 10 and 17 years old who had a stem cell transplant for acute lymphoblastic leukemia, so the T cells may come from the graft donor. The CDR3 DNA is TGTGCCAGCAGCCAAGCGGGGTCTTACGAGCAGTACTTC. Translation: CASSQAGSYEQYF.